Listed here are 3 T cell receptor beta chains from one sample, sequenced in a study of shared clonotypes between healthy human individuals. Profiling relied on immunoSEQ multiplex PCR, and the TCRdb table lists in-frame clones only, not all of them. There are 550,000 to 800,000 clones in the sample; around 90% occur only once, and less than 40% lies in the top ten. Specimen: memory CD8+ T cells from PBMCs. As to subset: CD45RO+ cells pooled with CCR7-negative TemRA cells. These TCRs come from a man between 18 and 35 years old in good health. Some clones in this sample may be carry-over from other donors' samples.

This clone appeared a few times. Distinct nucleotide sequences in the sample also encode this CDR3. This rearrangement joins TRBV7-9 to TRBJ1-2; the match to TRBD1 covers 10 bases. The V segment lost 6 bases and the J segment 1 base; nucleotides outside the gene matches: 5. Germline CDR1 reads SEHNR; CDR2 reads FQNEAQ (reference sequence). CDR3 length equals 15 residues. The CDR3 here is CASSPDRGSNYGYTF. As DNA, the CDR3 is TGTGCCAGCAGTCCGGACAGGGGGAGTAACTATGGCTACACCTTC.

This clone was recorded a few times. V usage is TRBV30 and J usage is TRBJ1-5, with a tentative D call TRBD1 (5 bases). The germline V gene has CDR1 GTSNPN and CDR2 SVGIG (reference sequence). The V end lost 4 bases, the J end lost 3 bases, and 10 bases lay between the germline ends. The CDR3 has 13 residues. The CDR3 region has the DNA TGTGCCTGGAATTCCGGGGCCAATCAGCCCCAGCATTTT. It is translated as CAWNSGANQPQHF.

The chain carries TRBV2 and TRBJ2-1; 10 nucleotides agree with TRBD2. Germline CDR1 SNHLY, CDR2 FYNNEI. J gave up 5 bases and V 6 bases, and 10 bases lay outside the gene matches. The CDR3 sequence is 16 residues long. CDR3 nucleotide sequence: TGTGCCAGCAGCAAAAGACTAGCGGGCCTCCACAATGAGCAGTTCTTC. It is translated as CASSKRLAGLHNEQFF.